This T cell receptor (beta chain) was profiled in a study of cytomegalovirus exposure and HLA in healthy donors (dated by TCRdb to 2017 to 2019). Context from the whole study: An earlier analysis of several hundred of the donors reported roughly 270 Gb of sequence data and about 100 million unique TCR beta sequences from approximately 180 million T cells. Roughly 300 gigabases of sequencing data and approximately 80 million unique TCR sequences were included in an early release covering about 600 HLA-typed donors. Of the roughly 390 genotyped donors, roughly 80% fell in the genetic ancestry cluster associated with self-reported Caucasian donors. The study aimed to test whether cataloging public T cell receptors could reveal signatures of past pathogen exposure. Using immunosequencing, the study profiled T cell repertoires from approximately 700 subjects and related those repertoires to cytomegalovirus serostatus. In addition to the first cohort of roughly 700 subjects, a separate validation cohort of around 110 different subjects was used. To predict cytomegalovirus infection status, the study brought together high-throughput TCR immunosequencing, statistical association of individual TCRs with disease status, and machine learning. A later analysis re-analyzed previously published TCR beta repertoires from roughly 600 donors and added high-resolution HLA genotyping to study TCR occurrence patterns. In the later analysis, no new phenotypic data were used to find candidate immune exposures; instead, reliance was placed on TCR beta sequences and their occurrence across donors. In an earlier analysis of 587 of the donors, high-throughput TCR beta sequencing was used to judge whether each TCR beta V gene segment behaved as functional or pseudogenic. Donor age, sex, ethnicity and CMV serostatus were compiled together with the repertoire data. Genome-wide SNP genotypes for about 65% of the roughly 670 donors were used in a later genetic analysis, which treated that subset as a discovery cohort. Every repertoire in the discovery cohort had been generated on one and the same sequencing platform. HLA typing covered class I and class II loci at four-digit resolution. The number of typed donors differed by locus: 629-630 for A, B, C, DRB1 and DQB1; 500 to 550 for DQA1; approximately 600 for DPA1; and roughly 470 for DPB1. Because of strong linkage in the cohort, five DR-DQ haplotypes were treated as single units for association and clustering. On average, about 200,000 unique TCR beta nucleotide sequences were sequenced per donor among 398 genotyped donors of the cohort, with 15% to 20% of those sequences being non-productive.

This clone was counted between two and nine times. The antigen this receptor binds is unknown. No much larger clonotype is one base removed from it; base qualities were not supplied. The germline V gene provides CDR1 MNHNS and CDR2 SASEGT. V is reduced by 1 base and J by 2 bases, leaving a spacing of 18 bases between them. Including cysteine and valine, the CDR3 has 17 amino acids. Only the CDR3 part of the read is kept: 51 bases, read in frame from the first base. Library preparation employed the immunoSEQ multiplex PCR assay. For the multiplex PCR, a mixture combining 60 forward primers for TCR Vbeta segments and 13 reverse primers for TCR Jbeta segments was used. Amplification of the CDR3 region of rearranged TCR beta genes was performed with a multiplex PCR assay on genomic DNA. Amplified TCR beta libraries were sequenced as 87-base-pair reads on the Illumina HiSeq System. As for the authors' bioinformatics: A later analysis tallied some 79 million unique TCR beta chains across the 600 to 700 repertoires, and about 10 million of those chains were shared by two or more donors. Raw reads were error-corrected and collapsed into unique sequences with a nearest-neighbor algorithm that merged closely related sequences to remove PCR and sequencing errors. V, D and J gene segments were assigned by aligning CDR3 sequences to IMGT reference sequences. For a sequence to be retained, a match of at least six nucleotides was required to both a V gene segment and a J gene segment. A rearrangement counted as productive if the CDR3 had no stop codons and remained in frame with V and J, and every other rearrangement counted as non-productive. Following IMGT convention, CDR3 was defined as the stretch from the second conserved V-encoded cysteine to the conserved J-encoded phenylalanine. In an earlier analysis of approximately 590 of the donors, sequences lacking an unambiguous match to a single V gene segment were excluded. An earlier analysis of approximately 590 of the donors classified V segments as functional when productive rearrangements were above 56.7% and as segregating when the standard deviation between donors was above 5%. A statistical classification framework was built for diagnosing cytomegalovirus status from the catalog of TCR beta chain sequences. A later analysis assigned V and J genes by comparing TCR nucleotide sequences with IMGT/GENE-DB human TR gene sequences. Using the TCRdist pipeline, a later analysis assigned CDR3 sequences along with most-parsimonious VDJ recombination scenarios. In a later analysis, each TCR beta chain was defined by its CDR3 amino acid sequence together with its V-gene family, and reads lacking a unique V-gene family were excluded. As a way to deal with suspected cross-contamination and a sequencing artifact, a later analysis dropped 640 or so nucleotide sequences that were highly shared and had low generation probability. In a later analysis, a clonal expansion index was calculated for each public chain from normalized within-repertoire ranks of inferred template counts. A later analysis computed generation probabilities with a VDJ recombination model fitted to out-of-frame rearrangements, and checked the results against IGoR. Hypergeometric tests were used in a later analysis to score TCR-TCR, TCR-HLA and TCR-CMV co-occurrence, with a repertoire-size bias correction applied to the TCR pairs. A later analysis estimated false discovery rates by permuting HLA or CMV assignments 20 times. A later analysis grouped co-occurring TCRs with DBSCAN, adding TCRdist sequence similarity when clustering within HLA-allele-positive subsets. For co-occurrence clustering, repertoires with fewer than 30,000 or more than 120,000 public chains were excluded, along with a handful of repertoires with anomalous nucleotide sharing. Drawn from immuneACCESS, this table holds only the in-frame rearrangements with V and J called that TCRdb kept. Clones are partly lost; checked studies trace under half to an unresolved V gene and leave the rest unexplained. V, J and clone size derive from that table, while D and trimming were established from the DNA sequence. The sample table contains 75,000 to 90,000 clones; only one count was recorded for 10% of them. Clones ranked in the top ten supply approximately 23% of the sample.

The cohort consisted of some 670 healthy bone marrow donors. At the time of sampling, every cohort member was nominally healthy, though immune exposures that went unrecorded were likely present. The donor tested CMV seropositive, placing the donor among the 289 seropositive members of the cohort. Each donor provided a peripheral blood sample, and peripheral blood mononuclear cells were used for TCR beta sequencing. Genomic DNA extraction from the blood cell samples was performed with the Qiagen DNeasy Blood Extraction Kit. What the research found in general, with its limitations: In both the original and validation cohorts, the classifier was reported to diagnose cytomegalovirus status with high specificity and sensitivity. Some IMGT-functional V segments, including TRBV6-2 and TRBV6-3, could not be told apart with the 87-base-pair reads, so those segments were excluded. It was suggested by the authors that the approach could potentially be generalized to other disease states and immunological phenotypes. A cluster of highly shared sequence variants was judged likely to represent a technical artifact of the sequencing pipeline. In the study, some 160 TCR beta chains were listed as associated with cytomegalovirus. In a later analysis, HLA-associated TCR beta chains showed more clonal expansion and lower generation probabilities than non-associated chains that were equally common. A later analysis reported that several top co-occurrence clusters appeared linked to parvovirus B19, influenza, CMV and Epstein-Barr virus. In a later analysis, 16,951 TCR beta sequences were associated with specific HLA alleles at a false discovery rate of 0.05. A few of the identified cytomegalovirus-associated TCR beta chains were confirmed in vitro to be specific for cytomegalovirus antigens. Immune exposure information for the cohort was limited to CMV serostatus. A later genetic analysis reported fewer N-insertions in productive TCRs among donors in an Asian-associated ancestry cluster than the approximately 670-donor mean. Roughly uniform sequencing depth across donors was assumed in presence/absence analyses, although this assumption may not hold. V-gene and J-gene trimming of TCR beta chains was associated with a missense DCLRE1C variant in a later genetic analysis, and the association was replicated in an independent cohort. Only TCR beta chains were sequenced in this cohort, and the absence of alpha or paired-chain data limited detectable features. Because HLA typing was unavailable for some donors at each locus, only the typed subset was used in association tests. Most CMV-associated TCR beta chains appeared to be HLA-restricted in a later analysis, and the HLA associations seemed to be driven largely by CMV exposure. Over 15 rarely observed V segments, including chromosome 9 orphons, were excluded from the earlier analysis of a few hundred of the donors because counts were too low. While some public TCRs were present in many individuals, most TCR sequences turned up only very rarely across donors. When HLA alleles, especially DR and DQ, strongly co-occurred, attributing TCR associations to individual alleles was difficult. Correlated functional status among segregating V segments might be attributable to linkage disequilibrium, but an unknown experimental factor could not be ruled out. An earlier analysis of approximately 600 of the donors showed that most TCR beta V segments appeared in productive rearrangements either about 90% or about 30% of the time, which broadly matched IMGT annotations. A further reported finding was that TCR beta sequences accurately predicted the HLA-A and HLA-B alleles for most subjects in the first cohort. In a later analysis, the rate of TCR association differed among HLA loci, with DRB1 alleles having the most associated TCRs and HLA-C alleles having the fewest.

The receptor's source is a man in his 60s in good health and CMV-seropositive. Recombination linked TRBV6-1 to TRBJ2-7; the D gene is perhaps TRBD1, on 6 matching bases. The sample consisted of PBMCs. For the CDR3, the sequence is CASSEESWTASTYEQYV. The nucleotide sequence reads TGTGCCAGCAGTGAAGAGAGTTGGACAGCGAGCACCTACGAGCAGTACGTC.